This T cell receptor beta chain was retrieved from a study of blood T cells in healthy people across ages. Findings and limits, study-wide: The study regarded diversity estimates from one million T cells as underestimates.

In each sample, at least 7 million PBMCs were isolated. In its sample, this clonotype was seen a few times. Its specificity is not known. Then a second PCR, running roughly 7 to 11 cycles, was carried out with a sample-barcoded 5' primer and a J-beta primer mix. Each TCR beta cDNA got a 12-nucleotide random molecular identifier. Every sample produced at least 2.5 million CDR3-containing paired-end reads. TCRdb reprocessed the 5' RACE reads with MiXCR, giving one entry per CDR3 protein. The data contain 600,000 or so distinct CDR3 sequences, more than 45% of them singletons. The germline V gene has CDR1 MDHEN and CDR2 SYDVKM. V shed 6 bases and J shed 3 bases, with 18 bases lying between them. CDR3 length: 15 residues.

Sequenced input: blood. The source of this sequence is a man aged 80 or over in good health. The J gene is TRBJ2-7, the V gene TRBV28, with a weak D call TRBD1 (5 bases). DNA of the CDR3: TGTGCCAGCAGGCCCCCCTGGGGCCCTGGCTACGAGCAGTACTTC. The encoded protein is CASRPPWGPGYEQYF. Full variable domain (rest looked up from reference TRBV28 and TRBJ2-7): DVKVTQSSRYLVKRTGEKVFLECVQDMDHENMFWYRQDPGLGLRLIYFSYDVKMKEKGDIPEGYSVSREKKERFSLILESASTNQTSMYLCASRPPWGPGYEQYFGPGTRLTVT.